Ten or more counts support the clone carrying this TCR beta chain. Its antigen remains unknown. Amplified TCR beta CDR3 regions came from RNA transcripts. Initially, a first-round RT-PCR of the TCR CDR3 employed the HTBI primer set. TCRdb re-derived calls from the multiplex PCR reads in MiXCR, one entry per CDR3 protein. This table holds roughly 380,000 distinct CDR3 sequences, over 11% found once. The data were obtained in a study of T cells in Graves' hyperthyroidism and ophthalmopathy. The CDR3 runs 12 residues. In germline, CDR1 is SNHLY, CDR2 FYNNEI. Trimming cost V 11 bases and J 5 bases; bases outside gene matches: 7. Study-wide points: Ophthalmopathy was model-predicted a median approximately 6.9 months pre-onset. Most thyroid clonotypes with frequency above 0.001 were detected in blood.

The TCR sequence derives from a woman aged 55-70 years with Graves' hyperthyroidism. This chain connects TRBV2 to TRBJ2-5; 8 positions match TRBD1. The sample taken for sequencing was blood. CDR3 bases: TGTGCCGGCTCAGACAGGGGCGAGACCCAGTACTTC. Its protein product is CAGSDRGETQYF.